The entry that follows covers one T cell receptor (beta chain) sequence. The sample originates from a study of blood T cell repertoires in COVID-19. Across the whole study: PBMCs, B-cell-depleted T cells, or T cells were the source of the cDNA or gDNA that made up the material.

V gave up 0 bases and J gave up 0 bases; unmatched junction bases: 3. CDR3 length: 16 amino acids. Germline V CDR1 and CDR2: SGHRS, YFSETQ. Authors' analysis steps: Estimates of nucleated cell counts were drawn from the amplification of reference gene primers. Repertoires were generated with immunoSEQ multiplex PCR, while TCRdb's copy carries only in-frame clones and drops some. The V and J calls and the clone size are those of that table, but D and trimming were determined from the DNA. This table holds 250,000 to 300,000 clones, 84% found once. The TCR was taken from a man between 60 and 75 years old with acute or convalescent COVID-19. The source material was peripheral blood. The V and J genes are TRBV5-1 and TRBJ2-1; 7 nucleotides agree with TRBD2. This chain's CDR3 is CASSLGAGVSYNEQFF. DNA for the CDR3: TGCGCCAGCAGCTTGGGGGCGGGGGTCTCCTACAATGAGCAGTTCTTC.